This paragraph covers one T cell receptor beta chain sequence. The data were taken from a study of blood T cell repertoires in COVID-19. In the authors' methods: Amplification of reference gene primers was used by the study to estimate nucleated cell counts. This table comes from immunoSEQ multiplex PCR, and its TCRdb copy is limited to in-frame clones, with some not included. V and J calls and clone size are given by that table; D and trimming were obtained from the DNA. The sample contains over 200,000 clones, 83% of which appear only once. This receptor was taken from an elderly man with acute or convalescent COVID-19. Sample: peripheral blood.

The CDR3 DNA reads TGCAGCGTTGCCCTAGCGGGACTGCGCGAGCAGTACTTC. It is translated as CSVALAGLREQYF. This rearrangement joins TRBV29-1 to TRBJ2-7; 9 nucleotides line up with TRBD2. The CDR3 totals 13 residues. Losses at the gene ends were 4 bases for V and 6 bases for J; bases not matched to a gene: 7. Germline CDR1 and CDR2: SQVTM and ANQGSEA.